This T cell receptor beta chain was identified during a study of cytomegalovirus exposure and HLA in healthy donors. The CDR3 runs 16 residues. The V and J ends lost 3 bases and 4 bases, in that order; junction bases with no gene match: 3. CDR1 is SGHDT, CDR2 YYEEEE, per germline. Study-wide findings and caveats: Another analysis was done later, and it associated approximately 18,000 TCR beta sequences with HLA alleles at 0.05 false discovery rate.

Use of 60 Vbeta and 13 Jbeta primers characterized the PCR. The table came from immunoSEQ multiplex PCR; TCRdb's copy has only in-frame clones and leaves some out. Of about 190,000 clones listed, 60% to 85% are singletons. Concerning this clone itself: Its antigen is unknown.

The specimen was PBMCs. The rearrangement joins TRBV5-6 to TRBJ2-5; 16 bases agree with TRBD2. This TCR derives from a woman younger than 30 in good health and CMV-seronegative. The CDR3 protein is CASSWGLAGGPETQYF. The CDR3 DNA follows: TGTGCCAGCAGCTGGGGACTAGCGGGGGGGCCAGAGACCCAGTACTTC.